This is a list of T cell receptor beta chains from one sample in a study of T cells in Graves' hyperthyroidism and ophthalmopathy. TCRdb passed the multiplex PCR reads through MiXCR, listing each CDR3 protein once. Counted here are 300,000 to 450,000 distinct CDR3 sequences, 15% to 19% occurring once; the ten biggest clones make up approximately 30%. Sequenced material: blood. These receptors originate from a woman younger than 35 with Graves' hyperthyroidism that later progressed to Graves' ophthalmopathy. The CDR3 runs from the conserved cysteine through the conserved F or W. A D gene is named only where the DNA matches it firmly. Only some rows state a clone size, as once, few, many or a class for expanded clones.

V gene,D gene,J gene,clone size,CDR3 protein,CDR3 DNA
TRBV5-1,-,TRBJ2-3,many,CASSPAGLYNTDTQYF,TGCGCCAGCAGCCCCGCGGGGCTATACAACACAGATACGCAGTATTTT
TRBV11-1,TRBD1,TRBJ2-2,many,CASSLGQGLSIGELFF,TGTGCCAGCAGCTTGGGACAGGGCCTCTCGATCGGGGAGCTGTTTTTT
TRBV5-1,TRBD1,TRBJ2-2,-,CASSPLTGATGELFF,TGCGCCAGCAGCCCCCTTACAGGGGCCACCGGGGAGCTGTTTTTT
TRBV15,-,TRBJ2-7,many,CATSRDSKNGYYEQYF,TGTGCCACCAGCAGAGATTCGAAAAACGGGTACTACGAGCAGTACTTC
TRBV2,-,TRBJ1-1,-,CASSEDLNTEAFF,TGTGCCAGCAGTGAGGATTTGAACACTGAAGCTTTCTTT
TRBV20-1,-,TRBJ2-1,few,CSALRTYNNEQFF,TGCAGTGCTCTTAGGACGTACAACAATGAGCAGTTCTTC
TRBV14,TRBD1,TRBJ2-3,many,CASSQGRGTDTQYF,TGTGCCAGCAGCCAAGGCAGGGGGACAGATACGCAGTATTTT
TRBV6-1,-,TRBJ2-7,few,CASSSYRDLYEQYF,TGTGCCAGCAGTAGTTACCGGGACCTCTACGAGCAGTACTTC
TRBV5-1,TRBD1,TRBJ2-1,many,CASSLGQGNEQFF,TGCGCCAGCAGCTTGGGACAGGGTAATGAGCAGTTCTTC
TRBV19,-,TRBJ2-7,few,CASSINSAYEQYF,TGTGCCAGTAGTATAAACAGCGCCTACGAGCAGTACTTC
TRBV6-2/TRBV6-3,TRBD1,TRBJ2-7,many,CASRSGQTPSYEQYF,TGTGCCAGCAGGTCGGGACAGACGCCATCCTACGAGCAGTACTTC
TRBV6-1,-,TRBJ2-3,-,CASTPLGKDTQYF,TGTGCCAGCACCCCCCTGGGCAAGGATACGCAGTATTTT
TRBV3-1,TRBD1,TRBJ2-7,many,CASSQENRGAEQYF,TGTGCCAGCAGCCAAGAGAACAGGGGGGCCGAGCAGTACTTC
TRBV20-1,-,TRBJ2-5,many,CSARGGGGTQYF,TGCAGTGCTAGAGGAGGGGGGGGGACCCAGTACTTC
TRBV19,TRBD1,TRBJ2-7,-,CASSPQPGGTYEQYF,TGTGCCAGTAGCCCCCAACCAGGGGGCACCTACGAGCAGTACTTC
TRBV7-2,-,TRBJ2-7,many,CASSRGLNDQYF,TGTGCCAGCAGCCGAGGACTGAACGATCAGTACTTC
TRBV27,-,TRBJ1-5,few,CASRDSLGNQPQHF,TGTGCCAGCAGAGACAGTCTGGGCAATCAGCCCCAGCATTTT
TRBV28,TRBD2,TRBJ2-2,-,CASRPFNTGRVDTGELFF,TGTGCCAGCAGACCCTTCAACACCGGGAGGGTGGACACCGGGGAGCTGTTTTTT
TRBV13,TRBD2,TRBJ2-3,many,CASSRMWEGRYDTDTQYF,TGTGCCAGCAGCCGGATGTGGGAGGGCCGCTATGACACAGATACGCAGTATTTT
TRBV18,-,TRBJ2-7,many,CASSPGQMLSYEQYF,TGTGCCAGCTCACCTGGACAGATGCTCTCCTACGAGCAGTACTTC
TRBV2,-,TRBJ1-6,many,CASNPTLLDSPLHF,TGTGCCAGCAACCCGACCCTTCTCGACTCACCCCTCCACTTT
TRBV27,-,TRBJ2-1,many,CASSYLSGALYNEQFF,TGTGCCAGCAGTTACCTTAGCGGAGCCCTTTACAATGAGCAGTTCTTC
TRBV25-1,TRBD2,TRBJ2-7,few,CASSQGAGFYEQYF,TGTGCCAGCAGCCAGGGAGCGGGATTCTACGAGCAGTACTTC
TRBV4-1,TRBD2,TRBJ2-5,-,CASSLSAGGPETRYF,TGCGCCAGCAGCCTTTCAGCGGGAGGGCCAGAGACCCGGTACTTC
TRBV30,-,TRBJ1-2,-,CAWSVQRDYGYTF,TGTGCCTGGAGTGTACAGAGAGACTATGGCTACACCTTC
TRBV19,-,TRBJ1-4,-,CASSIGTTNEKLFF,TGTGCCAGTAGTATTGGGACGACTAATGAAAAACTGTTTTTT